A selection of T cell receptor beta chains follows, all from one sample in a study of blood T cells in healthy people across ages. TCRdb fed the 5' RACE reads into MiXCR, producing one record per CDR3 protein. The sample comprises around 1,000,000 distinct CDR3 sequences, almost 25% of which are singletons, and about 0.72% rests with the top ten. The sample also formed part of further work on T cells of mothers and their children.

The sequenced sample consisted of blood. The receptors were sampled from a girl aged 2-9 years in good health. The CDR3 runs from the conserved cysteine through the conserved F or W. The D gene is left open where the match is weak. Clone size appears in some rows only: once, few, many, or a class for an expanded clone.

D gene | J gene | clone size | V gene | CDR3 protein | CDR3 DNA
TRBD1 | TRBJ2-4 | NA | TRBV18 | CASSLGQNENIQYF | TGTGCCAGCTCACTGGGACAGAACGAAAACATTCAGTACTTC
TRBD1 | TRBJ2-7 | NA | TRBV20-1 | CSARDLTGQGYEQYF | TGCAGTGCTAGAGATCTCACGGGACAGGGCTACGAGCAGTACTTC
TRBD1 | TRBJ2-7 | NA | TRBV10-3 | CAITSEGGGNSYEQYF | TGTGCCATCACCTCAGAAGGGGGCGGAAACTCCTACGAGCAGTACTTC
NA | TRBJ1-4 | NA | TRBV29-1 | CSVGQRGKLFF | TGCAGCGTTGGTCAGAGAGGAAAACTGTTTTTT
TRBD2 | TRBJ2-3 | NA | TRBV20-1 | CSATTSGILTDTQYF | TGCAGTGCTACTACTAGCGGGATTCTTACAGATACGCAGTATTTT
NA | TRBJ2-1 | NA | TRBV9 | CASSVGASFYNEQFF | TGTGCCAGCAGCGTAGGAGCTTCCTTCTACAATGAGCAGTTCTTC
NA | TRBJ1-6 | few | TRBV7-8 | CASSLDGWRQSIYNSPLHF | TGTGCCAGCAGCTTAGATGGTTGGAGACAGAGCATCTATAATTCACCCCTCCACTTT
NA | TRBJ2-4 | NA | TRBV20-1 | CSASAAKNIQYF | TGCAGTGCTAGCGCAGCCAAAAACATTCAGTACTTC
NA | TRBJ1-5 | few | TRBV12-3/TRBV12-4 | CASARGYQPQHF | TGTGCCAGCGCTAGGGGTTATCAGCCCCAGCATTTT
NA | TRBJ2-5 | few | TRBV15 | CATSSNRESQETQYF | TGTGCCACCAGCAGTAACAGGGAAAGCCAAGAGACCCAGTACTTC
NA | TRBJ2-5 | few | TRBV29-1 | CSVGFGQIAMETQYF | TGCAGCGTTGGTTTTGGGCAGATAGCCATGGAGACCCAGTACTTC
NA | TRBJ1-6 | few | TRBV20-1 | CSARDRESSYNSPLHF | TGCAGTGCTAGAGACAGGGAAAGCTCCTATAATTCACCCCTCCACTTT
NA | TRBJ2-1 | few | TRBV5-5 | CASSLAQGNEQFF | TGTGCCAGCAGCTTGGCCCAGGGCAATGAGCAGTTCTTC
TRBD1 | TRBJ1-6 | NA | TRBV7-2 | CASSSPGQGNSPLHF | TGTGCCAGCAGTTCTCCGGGACAGGGGAATTCACCCCTCCACTTT
NA | TRBJ2-7 | few | TRBV10-3 | CAITRDLSYEQYF | TGTGCCATCACCCGGGACTTATCCTACGAGCAGTACTTC
NA | TRBJ2-1 | NA | TRBV28 | CASSLSIIEQFF | TGTGCCAGCAGTTTATCTATTATTGAGCAGTTCTTC
TRBD2 | TRBJ2-5 | NA | TRBV20-1 | CSAIGLAGGSQETQYF | TGCAGTGCTATAGGACTAGCGGGGGGCTCTCAAGAGACCCAGTACTTC
TRBD2 | TRBJ2-1 | NA | TRBV14 | CASSQLAGGPGNEQFF | TGTGCCAGCAGCCAGTTAGCGGGAGGGCCCGGAAATGAGCAGTTCTTC
NA | TRBJ1-4 | NA | TRBV6-2/TRBV6-3 | CASSYSGAIVSEKLFF | TGTGCCAGCAGTTACTCCGGGGCTATCGTTTCAGAAAAACTGTTTTTT
TRBD2 | TRBJ2-1 | few | TRBV5-1 | CASSPGLAGGFGQFF | TGCGCCAGCAGCCCTGGTCTAGCGGGAGGATTTGGGCAGTTCTTC
TRBD2 | TRBJ2-7 | NA | TRBV29-1 | CSVRGTNEQYF | TGCAGCGTCCGGGGGACTAACGAGCAGTACTTC
NA | TRBJ2-5 | NA | TRBV7-9 | CASSRAEQETQYF | TGTGCCAGCAGTCGGGCGGAGCAAGAGACCCAGTACTTC
NA | TRBJ2-5 | few | TRBV3-1 | CASSQVWAGAQETQYF | TGTGCCAGCAGCCAAGTCTGGGCGGGGGCTCAAGAGACCCAGTACTTC
NA | TRBJ2-2 | few | TRBV2 | CASNGRQESGELFF | TGTGCCAGCAACGGAAGACAGGAGTCCGGGGAGCTGTTTTTT
NA | TRBJ2-3 | few | TRBV7-9 | CASYIPAPDTQYF | TGTGCCAGCTACATCCCGGCCCCAGATACGCAGTATTTT
NA | TRBJ2-7 | few | TRBV5-1 | CASSPRTVSWEQYF | TGCGCCAGCAGCCCACGGACAGTCTCTTGGGAGCAGTACTTC
TRBD2 | TRBJ2-5 | NA | TRBV7-6 | CASSLRVGTSGLGHERFF | TGTGCCAGCAGCTTACGTGTCGGGACTAGCGGCTTGGGGCATGAGCGGTTCTTC
NA | TRBJ1-2 | few | TRBV27 | CASSLSVKGSSPTF | TGTGCCAGCAGTTTATCGGTTAAGGGCAGCTCCCCTACCTTC
NA | TRBJ2-7 | few | TRBV9 | CASSVGLSGTYEQYF | TGTGCCAGCAGCGTAGGACTAAGCGGCACCTACGAGCAGTACTTC
NA | TRBJ2-7 | many | TRBV7-9 | CASSLGPGGLYEQYF | TGTGCCAGCAGCTTAGGCCCCGGAGGGCTCTACGAGCAGTACTTC
NA | TRBJ2-1 | NA | TRBV21-1 | CASSSDRDPYNREQFF | TGTGCCAGCAGCAGTGACAGGGACCCCTACAATAGGGAGCAGTTCTTC
NA | TRBJ1-1 | NA | TRBV7-3 | CASSLGHTGEAFF | TGTGCCAGCAGCTTAGGACACACGGGTGAAGCTTTCTTT
NA | TRBJ1-1 | few | TRBV5-1 | CASKLQDHFTEAFF | TGCGCCAGCAAGCTGCAGGATCACTTTACTGAAGCTTTCTTT
NA | TRBJ1-1 | few | TRBV24-1 | CATSDSSRGEEKAFF | TGTGCCACCAGTGACTCCTCACGGGGAGAGGAGAAAGCTTTCTTT
TRBD2 | TRBJ2-2 | NA | TRBV28 | CASSFRLADLNTGELFF | TGTGCCAGCAGTTTCCGACTAGCGGACTTGAACACCGGGGAGCTGTTTTTT
NA | TRBJ2-7 | NA | TRBV20-1 | CSATDIYEQYF | TGCAGTGCCACGGATATCTACGAGCAGTACTTC
NA | TRBJ1-1 | NA | TRBV4-1 | CASSQGIGGNTEAFF | TGCGCCAGCAGCCAAGGTATCGGGGGGAACACTGAAGCTTTCTTT
TRBD1 | TRBJ1-5 | NA | TRBV12-3/TRBV12-4 | CASATGTEDQPQHF | TGTGCCAGCGCAACCGGGACAGAGGATCAGCCCCAGCATTTT
NA | TRBJ2-1 | few | TRBV7-8 | CASSLPGDKNEQFF | TGTGCCAGCAGCTTACCGGGGGACAAAAATGAGCAGTTCTTC
NA | TRBJ2-5 | NA | TRBV11-2 | CASSLYLEGGEETQYF | TGTGCCAGCAGCTTATATCTAGAGGGGGGTGAAGAGACCCAGTACTTC
TRBD2 | TRBJ2-1 | NA | TRBV29-1 | CSVESGDLGLAISEQFF | TGCAGCGTTGAGTCCGGGGATTTGGGACTAGCTATCAGTGAGCAGTTCTTC
NA | TRBJ1-1 | NA | TRBV29-1 | CSGWEFGESNTEAFF | TGCAGCGGGTGGGAATTTGGGGAGTCGAACACTGAAGCTTTCTTT
NA | TRBJ2-1 | NA | TRBV27 | CASIETPRTYNEQFF | TGTGCCAGCATCGAGACACCTAGAACCTACAATGAGCAGTTCTTC
NA | TRBJ1-1 | few | TRBV6-1 | CAGSAQGLNTEAFF | TGTGCCGGCAGTGCACAGGGATTGAACACTGAAGCTTTCTTT
NA | TRBJ2-5 | NA | TRBV28 | CASSLNPQSGEETQYF | TGTGCCAGCAGCCTAAACCCTCAATCGGGGGAAGAGACCCAGTACTTC